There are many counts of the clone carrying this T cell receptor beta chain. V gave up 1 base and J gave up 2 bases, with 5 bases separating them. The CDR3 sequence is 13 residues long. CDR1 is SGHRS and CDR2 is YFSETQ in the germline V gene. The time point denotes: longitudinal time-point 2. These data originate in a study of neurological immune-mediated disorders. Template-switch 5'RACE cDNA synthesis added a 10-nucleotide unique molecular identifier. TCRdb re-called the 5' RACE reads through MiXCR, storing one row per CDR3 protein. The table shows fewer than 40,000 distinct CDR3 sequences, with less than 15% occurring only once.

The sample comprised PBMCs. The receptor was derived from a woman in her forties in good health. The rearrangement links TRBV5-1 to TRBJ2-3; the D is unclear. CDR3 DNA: TGCGCCAGCAGCTTGATCCCCACAGATACGCAGTATTTT. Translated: CASSLIPTDTQYF.